A single T cell receptor beta chain is shown here with its context. There are many counts of this clonotype. Its antigen is unknown. No base quality values were provided; no much bigger clone lies one nucleotide off. Receptors were amplified or captured by PCR. TCRdb shows the sequencer as Illumina HiSeq 2000. TCRdb handled the public reads itself, with Q25 trimming in fastp and clone calling in MiXCR, and kept productive beta chains. Rows matching on CDR3 protein sequence are summarized as one entry with the most common DNA and genes. The sample profile shows 20,000 or so distinct CDR3 sequences; over 30% of them were found once. The ten most abundant clones make up 19% of the sample. In the germline V gene, CDR1 corresponds to MGHRA and CDR2 to YSYEKL. The junction carries 7 bases between V and J, which are trimmed by 1 base and 6 bases respectively. Reading from cysteine to phenylalanine, the CDR3 counts 13 amino acids. Left in the record is the CDR3 DNA by itself, 39 bases read in frame from the first base.

The data belong to a study of tumor-infiltrating lymphocytes in oesophageal squamous cell carcinoma (dated by TCRdb to the mid-2010s). Sequencing input: esophageal tumor tissue. Recombination connected TRBV4-1 to TRBJ2-1; the best D guess is TRBD2, with 6 bases matching. This TCR was sampled from a female donor with esophageal squamous cell carcinoma. The CDR3 loop reads CASSQAGVNEQFF. Here is the DNA: TGCGCCAGCAGCCAAGCGGGAGTCAATGAGCAGTTCTTC.